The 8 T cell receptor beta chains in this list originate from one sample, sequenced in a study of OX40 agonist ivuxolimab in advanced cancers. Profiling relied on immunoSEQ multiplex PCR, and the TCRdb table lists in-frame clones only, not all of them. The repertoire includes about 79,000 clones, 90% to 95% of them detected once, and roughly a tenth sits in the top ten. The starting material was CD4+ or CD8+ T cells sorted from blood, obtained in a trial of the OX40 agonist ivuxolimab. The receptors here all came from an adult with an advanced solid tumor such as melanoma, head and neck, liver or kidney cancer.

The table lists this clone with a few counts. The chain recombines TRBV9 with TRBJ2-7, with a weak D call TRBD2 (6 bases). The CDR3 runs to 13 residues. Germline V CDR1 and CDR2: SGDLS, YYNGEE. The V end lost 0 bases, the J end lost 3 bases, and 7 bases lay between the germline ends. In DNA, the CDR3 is TGTGCCAGCAGCGTAGGGGAGGACTACGAGCAGTACTTC. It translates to CASSVGEDYEQYF.

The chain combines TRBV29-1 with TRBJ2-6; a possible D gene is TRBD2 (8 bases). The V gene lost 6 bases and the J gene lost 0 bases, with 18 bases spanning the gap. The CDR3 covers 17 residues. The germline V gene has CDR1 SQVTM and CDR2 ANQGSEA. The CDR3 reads CSVAGGDSYSGANVLTF. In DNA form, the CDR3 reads TGCAGCGTCGCCGGGGGGGACAGCTACTCTGGGGCCAACGTCCTGACTTTC.

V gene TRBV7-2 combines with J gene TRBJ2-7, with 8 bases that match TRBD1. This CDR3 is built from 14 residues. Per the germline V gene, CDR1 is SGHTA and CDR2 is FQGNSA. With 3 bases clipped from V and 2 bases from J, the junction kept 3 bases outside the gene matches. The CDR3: CASSFGQGPYEQYF. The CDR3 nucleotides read TGTGCCAGCAGCTTCGGACAGGGTCCCTACGAGCAGTACTTC.

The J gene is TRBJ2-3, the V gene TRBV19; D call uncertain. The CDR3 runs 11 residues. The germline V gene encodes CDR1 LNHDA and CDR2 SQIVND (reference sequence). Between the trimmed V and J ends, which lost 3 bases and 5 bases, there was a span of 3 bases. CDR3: CASSMLDTQYF. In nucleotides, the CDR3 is TGTGCCAGTAGTATGTTAGATACGCAGTATTTT.

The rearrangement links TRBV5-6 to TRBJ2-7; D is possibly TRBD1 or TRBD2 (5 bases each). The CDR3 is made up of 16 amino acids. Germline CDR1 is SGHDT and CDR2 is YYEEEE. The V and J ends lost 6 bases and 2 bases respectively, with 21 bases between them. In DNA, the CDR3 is TGTGCCAGCACCCTGGGTGGTGGGGGATTTACCTACGAGCAGTACTTC. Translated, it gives CASTLGGGGFTYEQYF.

The CDR3 is CASGTASYNEQFF. The CDR3, as DNA: TGTGCCAGCGGGACCGCCTCCTACAATGAGCAGTTCTTC. The V gene is TRBV6-5, the J gene TRBJ2-1, with D perhaps given as TRBD1 or TRBD2 (5 bases each). The CDR3 is made up of 13 amino acids. Trimming took 8 bases from V and 0 from J, leaving 8 bases between them. Germline V gene data show CDR1 as MNHEY and CDR2 as SVGAGI.

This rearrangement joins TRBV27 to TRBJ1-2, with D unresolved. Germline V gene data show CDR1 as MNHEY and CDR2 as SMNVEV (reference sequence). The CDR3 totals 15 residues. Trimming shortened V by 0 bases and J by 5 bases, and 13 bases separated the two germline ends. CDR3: CASSLSSYSLYGYTF. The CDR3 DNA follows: TGTGCCAGCAGTTTATCGAGTTACTCACTATATGGCTACACCTTC.

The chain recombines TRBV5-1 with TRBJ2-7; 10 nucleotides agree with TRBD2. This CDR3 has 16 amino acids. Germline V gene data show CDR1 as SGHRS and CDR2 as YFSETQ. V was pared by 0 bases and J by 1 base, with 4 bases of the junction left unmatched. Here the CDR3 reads CASSLDWTSGSYEQYF. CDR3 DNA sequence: TGCGCCAGCAGCTTGGATTGGACTAGCGGATCCTACGAGCAGTACTTC.